This entry lists 12 T cell receptor beta chains sequenced from one sample in a study of cytomegalovirus exposure and HLA in healthy donors. A multiplex PCR was run with 60 Vbeta primers and 13 Jbeta primers. Assay used: immunoSEQ multiplex PCR; TCRdb lists only in-frame clones, some missing. The sample lists about 140,000 clones; roughly three quarters were seen once. The sequenced material came from PBMCs. The receptors were sampled from a young man in good health and CMV-seronegative.

This chain uses TRBV12-5 with TRBJ1-1; 11 bases agree with TRBD1. V shed 1 base and J 1 base; nucleotides not matched to a gene: 5. Per the germline V gene, CDR1 is LGHNT and CDR2 is FRNRAP. The CDR3 loop spans 17 amino acids. CDR3 in DNA: TGTGCTAGTGGTTTGGCACGGACAGGGGGCGAGAACACTGAAGCTTTCTTT. Translation: CASGLARTGGENTEAFF.

This chain links TRBV29-1 with TRBJ2-3, with D maybe TRBD1 (5 bases). Trimming took 3 bases from V and 4 from J, leaving 17 bases between them. The CDR3 covers 15 residues. CDR1 and CDR2 (germline): SQVTM, ANQGSEA. The CDR3 bases are TGCAGCGTTGAGGAAGTAGCCGCAGGGTCAGATACGCAGTATTTT. Protein sequence: CSVEEVAAGSDTQYF.

This rearrangement joins TRBV28 to TRBJ1-1; 8 bases agree with TRBD1. The germline gives CDR1 MDHEN, CDR2 SYDVKM. This CDR3 is built from 16 residues. After removal of 2 bases from V and 3 bases from J, the junction contained 8 bases not matched to a gene. CDR3 DNA sequence: TGTGCCAGCAGTTTAGCTGGTGGACAGGGAGACACTGAAGCTTTCTTT. Translated, it gives CASSLAGGQGDTEAFF.

The V gene is TRBV7-9, the J gene TRBJ1-2; 11 bases align to TRBD1. The CDR3 length is 16 residues. V gave up 1 base and J gave up 5 bases; unmatched junction bases: 6. Germline V lookup: CDR1 SEHNR, CDR2 FQNEAQ (reference sequence). CDR3: CASSLVRDRGNYGYTF. CDR3 bases: TGTGCCAGCAGCTTAGTGCGGGACAGGGGGAATTATGGCTACACCTTC.

The gene calls are TRBV7-2 and TRBJ2-1; TRBD2 is a possible D gene (5 bases). Trimming cost V 4 bases and J 4 bases, with 8 bases left between them. The length of the CDR3 is 13 residues. Germline V gene lookup returns CDR1 SGHTA and CDR2 FQGNSA. The DNA of the CDR3 is TGTGCCAGCAGCTCAAGCGGTTACAATGAGCAGTTCTTC. Translation: CASSSSGYNEQFF.

The chain is built from TRBV10-3 and TRBJ1-2, with 8 bases matching TRBD1. V lost 3 bases and J lost 0; bases outside the gene matches: 3. The CDR3 totals 15 residues. CDR1 and CDR2 (germline): ENHRY, SYGVKD. CDR3 sequence (DNA): TGTGCCATCAGTGACGCGGACAGGGCTAACTATGGCTACACCTTC. This gives the protein CAISDADRANYGYTF.

This clone has only a few counts. The J gene is TRBJ1-2, the V gene TRBV5-6; 12 nucleotides agree with TRBD1. This CDR3 region has 14 residues. The germline CDR1 and CDR2 sequences are SGHDT and YYEEEE. V trimming: 4 bases; J trimming: 8 bases; junction bases outside the gene matches: 6. CDR3 DNA: TGTGCCAGCAGCCAAGGGACAGGGGGCGAGGGCTACACCTTC. Its translation is CASSQGTGGEGYTF. Full variable domain (remainder filled in from reference TRBV5-6 and TRBJ1-2): DAGVTQSPTHLIKTRGQQVTLRCSPKSGHDTVSWYQQALGQGPQFIFQYYEEEERQRGNFPDRFSGHQFPNYSSELNVNALLLGDSALYLCASSQGTGGEGYTFGSGTRLTVV.

The J gene is TRBJ2-7, the V gene TRBV27, with D possibly matching TRBD1 (6 bases). Trimming left V 6 bases short and J 5 bases short, with 17 bases between. The CDR3 contains 14 residues. Per germline, CDR1 MNHEY and CDR2 SMNVEV (reference sequence). Here the CDR3 DNA reads TGTGCCAGCAGAATCTTCACAGGGTCGGACGAGCAGTACTTC. Translating gives CASRIFTGSDEQYF.

This chain uses TRBV5-1 with TRBJ2-1; tentative D call: TRBD1 (5 bases). V was cut by 4 bases and J by 4 bases, with 9 bases left in between. CDR3 length: 13 residues. The germline CDR1 and CDR2 sequences are SGHRS and YFSETQ. Here the CDR3 reads CASSVDSYNEQFF. For the CDR3, the DNA is TGCGCCAGCAGCGTAGACAGTTACAATGAGCAGTTCTTC.

This clone was found once. The rearrangement uses TRBV15 and TRBJ2-5; 14 positions match TRBD2. The better agreement between TRBJ2-7 and the DNA end casts doubt on the J call. This CDR3 contains 18 residues. The germline CDR1 and CDR2 sequences are LNHNV and YYDKDF (reference sequence). CDR3 protein: CATSSPGLAGERAYEQYF. In DNA, the CDR3 is TGTGCCACCAGCAGTCCGGGACTAGCGGGGGAAAGAGCCTACGAGCAGTACTTC.

The chain employs TRBV11-2 and TRBJ2-7; maybe TRBD2 (5 bases). Germline-derived CDR1 and CDR2 are SGHAT and FQNNGV. This CDR3 has 16 residues. The ends were cut back, 3 bases at V and 0 bases at J, with 15 bases in the middle. As DNA, the CDR3 is TGTGCCAGCAGCTTCAAACCCGGGGAAGGCTCCTACGAGCAGTACTTC. It translates to CASSFKPGEGSYEQYF.

The V call is TRBV2, the J call TRBJ1-5, with 9 positions matching TRBD1. CDR1 and CDR2 (germline): SNHLY, FYNNEI. V lost 6 bases, J lost 6 bases, and 9 bases stayed unmatched. The CDR3 runs 15 residues. The DNA for the CDR3 is TGTGCCAGCAGCGTCCGGGACAGGGTGGTTCAGCCCCAGCATTTT. Translating it yields CASSVRDRVVQPQHF.